This TCR beta chain derives from a study of response to subunit inactivated influenza vaccine (dated by TCRdb to the late 2010s). Context from the whole study: Deep quantitative profiling of the T cell receptor repertoire was used in the study to follow responses to a trivalent subunit inactivated influenza vaccine. The paper as a whole reports these results and caveats: The authors suggested that each seasonal influenza vaccination may recruit only a limited number of new T cells.

The junction shows trimming of 6 bases on V and 4 bases on J, plus 16 bases between the germline ends. The CDR3 starts with the cysteine, ends with the phenylalanine, and has 15 residues. Of all the DNA, just the CDR3 is kept, 45 bases in frame from base 1. To prepare the library, RT-PCR was applied. The run used an Illumina HiSeq 2500. The raw public data were reprocessed by TCRdb itself: fastp quality trimming at Q25, MiXCR clonotype calling, in-frame beta chains only. Each CDR3 protein gets just one entry, which takes the most common genes and DNA from the rows behind it. The sample data list about 480,000 distinct CDR3 sequences, and less than 30% of these were observed just once. The top ten clones comprise 1.5% to 2% of the sample. To note about this clonotype: The target of this receptor is not known. Per-base qualities were not stored, and no clone one base away is much larger.

This material consisted of CD4+ T cells sorted from PBMCs, taken around 5 days after vaccination. The receptor was derived from a middle-aged man who received an inactivated influenza vaccine. Donor details come from another sample of the same person, matched by shared clones. The V and J segments used are TRBV12-3 or TRBV12-4 and TRBJ2-1; tentative D gene TRBD1, with 6 bases matching. The DNA sequence is given as TGTGCCAGCAGCCGAACAGGGAAGGTGTACAATGAGCAGTTCTTC. Translated, this gives CASSRTGKVYNEQFF.